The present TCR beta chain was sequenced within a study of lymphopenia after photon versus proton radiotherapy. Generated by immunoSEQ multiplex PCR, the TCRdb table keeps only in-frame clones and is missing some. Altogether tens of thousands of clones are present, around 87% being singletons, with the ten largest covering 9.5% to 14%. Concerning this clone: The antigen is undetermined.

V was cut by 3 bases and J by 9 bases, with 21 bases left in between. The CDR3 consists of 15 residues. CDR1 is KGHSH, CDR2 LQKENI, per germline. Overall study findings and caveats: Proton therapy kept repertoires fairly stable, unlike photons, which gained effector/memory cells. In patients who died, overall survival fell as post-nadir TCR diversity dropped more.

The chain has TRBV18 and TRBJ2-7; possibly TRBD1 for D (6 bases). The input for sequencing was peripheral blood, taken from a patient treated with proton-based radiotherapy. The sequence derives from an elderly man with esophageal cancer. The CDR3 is CASSPSRDTPGGQYF. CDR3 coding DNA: TGTGCCAGCTCACCGTCCAGGGACACCCCTGGCGGGCAGTACTTC.